A selection of T cell receptor beta chains follows, all from one sample in a study of CD8+ T cells in alopecia areata. Only in-frame clones appear in the TCRdb table, and some are missing; sequencing was by immunoSEQ multiplex PCR. Of under 250,000 clones in the sample, 57% are singletons; the top ten hold over 0.4%. Specimen: CD4+ T cells sorted from blood, collected at week 0. The receptors were sampled from a human donor with alopecia areata. The CDR3 runs from the conserved cysteine through the conserved F or W. Fields, in order: J gene, D gene, clone size, V gene, CDR3 protein, CDR3 DNA. D genes are given only for firm matches. For some rows the clone size is stated as once, few or many, or as a class when expanded; others skip it.

TRBJ2-3 | TRBD2 | NA | TRBV7-6 | CASSLAAGGPGDTQYF | TGTGCCAGCAGCTTAGCAGCGGGGGGGCCCGGAGATACGCAGTATTTT
TRBJ1-2 | TRBD1 | few | TRBV30 | CAWSRTGRYGYTF | TGTGCCTGGAGTAGGACAGGCCGGTATGGCTACACCTTC
TRBJ2-1 | NA | NA | TRBV7-9 | CASSEIFNEQFF | TGTGCCAGCAGCGAAATCTTTAATGAGCAGTTCTTC
TRBJ2-7 | TRBD1 | NA | TRBV29-1 | CSVQRTGSHEQYF | TGCAGCGTTCAAAGGACAGGGAGCCACGAGCAGTACTTC
TRBJ1-4 | NA | NA | TRBV27 | CASSLDGTEEKLFF | TGTGCCAGCAGTTTGGACGGCACGGAGGAAAAACTGTTTTTT
TRBJ2-7 | NA | NA | TRBV20-1 | CSAQNLYEQYF | TGCAGTGCCCAGAATCTATACGAGCAGTACTTC
TRBJ2-3 | TRBD2 | many | TRBV7-3 | CASSPGLATDTQYF | TGTGCCAGCAGCCCCGGACTAGCCACGGATACGCAGTATTTT
TRBJ2-3 | TRBD2 | NA | TRBV7-8 | CASSSLSGGIDTQYF | TGTGCCAGCAGCTCACTTAGCGGGGGAATAGATACGCAGTATTTT
TRBJ2-5 | NA | NA | TRBV29-1 | CSVGQVLAETQYF | TGCAGCGTTGGTCAGGTGTTGGCAGAGACCCAGTACTTC
TRBJ2-3 | TRBD2 | NA | TRBV5-1 | CASTLKAAGGRRDTDTQYF | TGCGCCAGCACCCTAAAGGCAGCGGGAGGAAGGAGGGATACAGATACGCAGTATTTT
TRBJ2-7 | NA | NA | TRBV9 | CASSVAAGYEQYF | TGTGCCAGCAGCGTAGCGGCAGGGTACGAGCAGTACTTC
TRBJ1-2 | NA | NA | TRBV2 | CASSEPYGYTF | TGTGCCAGCAGTGAACCCTATGGCTACACCTTC
TRBJ2-4 | NA | NA | TRBV11-1 | CASSPPGELDIQYF | TGTGCCAGCAGCCCACCCGGCGAATTGGACATTCAGTACTTC
TRBJ2-5 | NA | NA | TRBV5-1 | CASSTQRQETQYF | TGCGCCAGCAGCACACAGAGACAAGAGACCCAGTACTTC
TRBJ1-5 | TRBD1 | NA | TRBV2 | CASRITGASNQPQHF | TGTGCCAGCAGAATAACAGGGGCTAGCAATCAGCCCCAGCATTTT
TRBJ2-1 | TRBD1 | NA | TRBV5-1 | CASSPSGTENNEQFF | TGCGCCAGCAGCCCCTCCGGGACAGAAAACAATGAGCAGTTCTTC